Each of the 31 T cell receptor beta chains below was sequenced from the same sample in a study of CD8 T cells in Susac syndrome. Random hexamers served to reverse transcribe roughly 0.5 to 1 ug RNA. MiXCR, applied by TCRdb to the immunoSEQ multiplex PCR reads, yields one record per CDR3 protein. The table lists fewer than 350,000 distinct CDR3 sequences, roughly 94% of them singletons. Source material: CD4+ T cells from PBMCs. The receptors derive from a human donor with multiple sclerosis.

The gene calls are TRBV18 and TRBJ2-2; D is undetermined. V was shortened by 6 bases and J by 0 bases, with 8 bases between the two germline ends. Germline CDR1 reads KGHSH; CDR2 reads LQKENI. The CDR3 sequence is 14 residues long. DNA for the CDR3: TGTGCCAGCTCTAAGGCGGCGAACACCGGGGAGCTGTTTTTT. Amino acid sequence: CASSKAANTGELFF.

This clonotype showed up just once. The chain's CDR3 is CATLGLAGGEGTGELFF. CDR3 nucleotide sequence: TGTGCCACCTTGGGACTAGCGGGAGGCGAGGGCACCGGGGAGCTGTTTTTT. This chain joins TRBV15 and TRBJ2-2, with 15 bases matching TRBD2. The CDR3 consists of 17 residues. J lost 4 bases, V lost 8 bases, and 8 bases had no gene match. The germline V gene has CDR1 LNHNV and CDR2 YYDKDF (reference sequence).

This chain connects TRBV2 to TRBJ2-1, with D unclear. CDR3 length equals 15 residues. V was cut by 2 bases and J by 7 bases, with 15 bases left in between. CDR1 and CDR2 (germline): SNHLY, FYNNEI. CDR3 sequence reads: CASSEFRASLNEQFF. DNA for the CDR3: TGTGCCAGCAGTGAATTTAGGGCCTCCCTTAATGAGCAGTTCTTC.

The chain recombines TRBV29-1 with TRBJ2-7; the D is unclear. The CDR3 has 13 residues. V was clipped by 3 bases and J by 3 bases, with 12 bases between them. Germline lookup yields CDR1 SQVTM and CDR2 ANQGSEA. CDR3 residues: CSVESNSNYEQYF. The CDR3 region has the DNA TGCAGCGTTGAGTCTAACAGCAACTACGAGCAGTACTTC.

This clonotype was observed once. This chain joins TRBV30 and TRBJ2-3; D may be TRBD2 (6 bases). Germline assignment: CDR1 GTSNPN and CDR2 SVGIG (reference sequence). Trimming left V 0 bases short and J 2 bases short, with 12 bases between. This CDR3 has 15 amino acids. The chain's CDR3 is CAWSVLAVSTDTQYF. The CDR3 nucleotides are TGTGCCTGGAGTGTACTAGCCGTCTCCACAGATACGCAGTATTTT.

The V call is TRBV20-1, the J call TRBJ2-7; 11 bases line up with TRBD1. Germline lookup yields CDR1 DFQATT and CDR2 SNEGSKA (reference sequence). Germline trimming cut 5 bases from V and 9 bases from J; bases unmatched to any gene: 9. The CDR3 contains 13 residues. The CDR3: CSASGTGGVGQYF. The DNA of the CDR3 is TGCAGTGCTTCCGGGACAGGGGGAGTAGGGCAGTACTTC.

The chain links TRBV5-1 to TRBJ1-2; D call uncertain. V was clipped by 4 bases and J by 4 bases, with 8 bases between them. This CDR3 region has 12 residues. Looked up from germline, CDR1 is SGHRS and CDR2 is YFSETQ. The CDR3 loop is CASSGHSYGYTF. CDR3 nucleotide sequence: TGCGCCAGCAGCGGGCACAGCTATGGCTACACCTTC.

The gene calls are TRBV5-1 and TRBJ1-2; 10 positions match TRBD1. Germline assignment: CDR1 SGHRS and CDR2 YFSETQ. The CDR3 spans 15 residues. J was trimmed by 6 bases and V by 4 bases; bases with no gene match: 9. The CDR3 DNA reads TGCGCCAGCAGCACTACGACAGGGGGCGCGGATGGCTACACCTTC. As protein: CASSTTTGGADGYTF.

The chain uses TRBV11-3 and TRBJ2-7, with 8 nucleotides matching TRBD2. The germline gives CDR1 SGHNT, CDR2 YENEEA. The CDR3 is 14 amino acids. Losses at the gene ends were 5 bases for V and 6 bases for J; bases not matched to a gene: 9. The CDR3 sequence is CASSNPGLAGEQYF. The CDR3 nucleotides read TGTGCCAGCAGCAACCCCGGGCTAGCGGGCGAGCAGTACTTC.

This clonotype showed up just once. An end of the junction differs from the germline gene, which may be a read error. The chain carries TRBV5-1 and TRBJ2-7, with D hard to call. Per germline, CDR1 SGHRS and CDR2 YFSETQ. The CDR3 covers 15 residues. For the CDR3, the DNA is TGCGCCAGCAGGTTGGAGCTACAGCCTTTCTGGGAGCAGTACTTC. It yields the protein CASRLELQPFWEQYF.

The CDR3, as DNA: TGCAGTGCTAGGGACGCGGACCGGGGGGAGACCCAGTACTTC. This gives the protein CSARDADRGETQYF. V usage is TRBV20-1 and J usage is TRBJ2-5; maybe TRBD2 (6 bases). Deletions cut 3 bases from V and 5 bases from J, with 16 bases between. The CDR3 has 14 amino acids. CDR1 is DFQATT and CDR2 is SNEGSKA in the germline V gene (reference sequence).

The chain couples TRBV29-1 to TRBJ1-2; D perhaps matches TRBD1 (5 bases). The V end was cut by 2 bases, the J end by 4 bases, with 14 bases between. The germline CDR1 and CDR2 sequences are SQVTM and ANQGSEA. The CDR3 has 14 residues. CDR3 protein: CSVEIPGVPYGYTF. CDR3 bases: TGCAGCGTTGAAATTCCGGGGGTTCCCTATGGCTACACCTTC.

This chain connects TRBV5-6 to TRBJ1-1, with D unclear. Trimming took 4 bases from V and 11 from J, leaving 21 bases between them. CDR3 length equals 14 residues. CDR1 SGHDT and CDR2 YYEEEE come from the germline V gene. The CDR3 DNA is TGTGCCAGCAGCGAATCGGCCAGACGATTCCGGGCTTTCTTT. Encoded protein: CASSESARRFRAFF.

The chain has TRBV12-3 or TRBV12-4 and TRBJ1-2, with TRBD1 identical over 7 bases. This CDR3 is built from 15 residues. V was pared by 10 bases and J by 0 bases, with 11 bases of the junction left unmatched. The CDR3 coding sequence is TGTGCCACCCGTGACAGGGTGGCGGCTAACTATGGCTACACCTTC. It encodes CATRDRVAANYGYTF.

This chain connects TRBV30 to TRBJ1-2; no clear D. V was trimmed by 2 bases and J by 4 bases, leaving 17 bases between them. This CDR3 contains 15 residues. The germline V gene encodes CDR1 GTSNPN and CDR2 SVGIG (reference sequence). The CDR3 DNA sequence: TGTGCCTGGAGTAACCCCAACACCCTCCTCTATGGCTACACCTTC. It specifies CAWSNPNTLLYGYTF.

This clonotype is a singleton in its sample. The genes are TRBV6-5 and TRBJ1-4, with D maybe TRBD1 (5 bases). CDR1 MNHEY and CDR2 SVGAGI come from the germline V gene. This CDR3 has 15 amino acids. V lost 2 bases, J lost 7 bases, and 14 bases lay in between. This CDR3 is CASSYIARVGEKLFF. The CDR3 nucleotides are TGTGCCAGCAGTTACATCGCCAGGGTGGGTGAAAAACTGTTTTTT.

The chain carries TRBV7-9 and TRBJ2-3; D is ambiguous. This CDR3 is 16 amino acids long. Trimming stripped 5 bases from V and 1 base from J, with 16 bases between. Germline V gives CDR1 SEHNR, CDR2 FQNEAQ (reference sequence). The CDR3 DNA follows: TGTGCCAGCAGCCCCCTCACCGGGTCTGGCACAGATACGCAGTATTTT. Translated, it gives CASSPLTGSGTDTQYF.

The chain recombines TRBV12-3 or TRBV12-4 with TRBJ2-3; TRBD2 matches at 12 bases. The V and J ends lost 5 bases and 0 bases, in that order; junction bases with no gene match: 3. The CDR3 covers 16 residues. The CDR3 is CASSLLAGGSTDTQYF. CDR3 sequence (DNA): TGTGCCAGCAGTCTACTAGCGGGAGGTAGCACAGATACGCAGTATTTT.

The chain combines TRBV29-1 with TRBJ1-1; 7 nucleotides match TRBD1. With V trimmed by 5 bases and J by 4 bases, 7 bases remained unmatched. There are 13 residues in the CDR3. Germline V lookup: CDR1 SQVTM, CDR2 ANQGSEA. CDR3 residues: CSVKGRTGTEAFF. CDR3 in DNA: TGCAGCGTTAAGGGGCGGACAGGCACTGAAGCTTTCTTT.

The V call is TRBV20-1, the J call TRBJ2-5, with 8 bases fitting TRBD2. The CDR3 is 15 amino acids. Germline assignment: CDR1 DFQATT and CDR2 SNEGSKA (reference sequence). V shed 0 bases, J shed 5 bases, and the junction held 8 bases outside the gene matches. The CDR3 DNA is TGCAGTGCTAGAGATCGAGCGGGAGTGGGGGAGACCCAGTACTTC. Amino acids: CSARDRAGVGETQYF.

The chain joins TRBV7-9 to TRBJ2-3; D gene ambiguous. V was shortened by 7 bases and J by 5 bases, with 22 bases between the two germline ends. The CDR3 has 16 residues. Looked up from germline, CDR1 is SEHNR and CDR2 is FQNEAQ (reference sequence). The CDR3 DNA reads as TGTGCCAGCACCCCCCGGGTAGGGTCGATTGGAGATACGCAGTATTTT. Its translation: CASTPRVGSIGDTQYF.

The chain combines TRBV20-1 with TRBJ2-3; TRBD2 aligns across 11 bases. V gave up 0 bases and J gave up 6 bases; unmatched junction bases: 8. The length of the CDR3 is 16 residues. Germline loops: CDR1 DFQATT, CDR2 SNEGSKA (reference sequence). CDR3 amino acids: CSARDLTSGAEDTQYF. CDR3 nucleotides: TGCAGTGCTAGAGATCTGACTAGCGGGGCCGAGGATACGCAGTATTTT.

The chain has TRBV7-8 and TRBJ1-5, with D tentatively TRBD1 (5 bases). Looked up from germline, CDR1 is SGHVS and CDR2 is FQNEAQ. Trimming took 1 base from V and 4 from J, leaving 8 bases between them. This CDR3 region has 14 residues. The CDR3 DNA sequence: TGTGCCAGCAGCTTAGATCAGGGAAATCAGCCCCAGCATTTT. Translation: CASSLDQGNQPQHF.

In DNA form, the CDR3 reads TGTGCCAGCAGCGCTGGGTCAGTTTCCTACGAGCAGTACTTC. It specifies CASSAGSVSYEQYF. The chain couples TRBV4-2 to TRBJ2-7; D ambiguous. This CDR3 region has 14 residues. The V and J ends lost 5 bases and 1 base respectively, with 12 bases between them. Germline CDR1 LGHNA, CDR2 YNFKEQ.

This clonotype was recorded once. This chain uses TRBV19 with TRBJ1-5; D is undetermined. The V gene's germline CDR1 is LNHDA and CDR2 SQIVND (reference sequence). The CDR3 is 15 residues long. V lost 3 bases to trimming and J lost 2 bases, with 11 bases between them. CDR3 DNA sequence: TGTGCCAGTAGTATGGCGGGGTACGGCAATCAGCCCCAGCATTTT. Translated, it gives CASSMAGYGNQPQHF.

V gene TRBV2 combines with J gene TRBJ2-3, with a possible D match to TRBD2 (7 bases). The CDR3 sequence is 15 residues long. Germline-derived CDR1 and CDR2 are SNHLY and FYNNEI. V gave up 5 bases and J gave up 6 bases, with 18 bases separating them. CDR3 sequence reads: CASSLLRGAFDTQYF. As DNA, the CDR3 is TGTGCCAGCAGTCTCCTCCGGGGGGCTTTTGATACGCAGTATTTT.

The chain links TRBV15 to TRBJ2-5; D unresolved. CDR3 length: 12 amino acids. Per the germline V gene, CDR1 is LNHNV and CDR2 is YYDKDF (reference sequence). Trimming removed 3 bases at V and 5 bases at J, with 7 bases between. CDR3 nucleotides: TGTGCCACCAGCAGGACCCCGGAGACCCAGTACTTC. It is translated as CATSRTPETQYF.

The chain combines TRBV12-3 or TRBV12-4 with TRBJ2-2; possible D gene TRBD2, 6 bases. The V end lost 6 bases, the J end lost 3 bases, and 26 bases lay between the germline ends. CDR3 length equals 19 residues. CDR3 in amino acids: CASRSRERGIVRDTGELFF. The DNA of the CDR3 is TGTGCCAGCAGGTCGCGTGAGCGCGGGATCGTTAGGGACACCGGGGAGCTGTTTTTT.

This sequence joins TRBV7-3 and TRBJ2-3; 9 bases are a match to TRBD2. Unmatched junction bases numbered 8, after V lost 5 bases and J lost 2 bases. This CDR3 region has 16 residues. Germline CDR1 is SGHTA and CDR2 is FQGTGA. The CDR3 DNA follows: TGTGCCAGCAGCCTGGGGGGACTAGCTTTCACAGATACGCAGTATTTT. Translating it yields CASSLGGLAFTDTQYF. Drawing the rest from reference TRBV7-3 and TRBJ2-3, the complete variable domain is GAGVSQTPSNKVTEKGKYVELRCDPISGHTALYWYRQSLGQGPEFLIYFQGTGAADDSGLPNDRFFAVRPEGSVSTLKIQRTERGDSAVYLCASSLGGLAFTDTQYFGPGTRLTVL.

The chain uses TRBV14 and TRBJ2-1; TRBD2 agrees at 7 bases. Unmatched junction bases numbered 12, after V lost 4 bases and J lost 0 bases. Germline CDR1 SGHDN, CDR2 FVKESK. This CDR3 has 18 residues. This CDR3 reads CASSRVPSGLSSYNEQFF. CDR3 sequence (DNA): TGTGCCAGCAGCCGAGTTCCTAGCGGACTGAGCTCCTACAATGAGCAGTTCTTC.

The chain is built from TRBV20-1 and TRBJ2-5; the D call may be TRBD1 or TRBD2 (5 bases each). Between the trimmed V and J ends, which lost 3 bases and 9 bases, there was a span of 17 bases. The length of the CDR3 is 13 residues. Per the germline V gene, CDR1 is DFQATT and CDR2 is SNEGSKA (reference sequence). DNA of the CDR3: TGCAGTGCTAGCGGGGCCAGACAAGACGCCCAGTACTTC. Translation gives CSASGARQDAQYF.